One sample yielded the 22 T cell receptor beta chains listed below, sequenced in a study of T-cell memory formation after mild COVID-19. A single record per CDR3 protein comes from TCRdb applying MiXCR to the 5' RACE reads. Among 150,000 to 200,000 distinct CDR3 sequences listed, around 15% were seen once. The sample taken for sequencing was PBMCs or a T cell subset sorted from them (not recorded which). All receptors come from an adult woman who had mild COVID-19 (a few samples of this study predate the infection). Cell type and time point are not known.

The gene calls are TRBV6-2 or TRBV6-3 and TRBJ2-7; D is undetermined. With 0 bases removed from V and 6 bases from J, the gap between germline ends came to 15 bases. Germline-derived CDR1 and CDR2 are MNHEY and SVGEGT. The CDR3 contains 15 residues. This chain's CDR3 is CASSYSTTPIGEQYF. The DNA of the CDR3 is TGTGCCAGCAGTTACTCGACCACGCCTATTGGCGAGCAGTACTTC.

This CDR3 reads CASSQVPDYGYTF. In nucleotides, the CDR3 is TGTGCCAGCAGCCAAGTTCCAGACTATGGCTACACCTTC. The chain couples TRBV3-1 to TRBJ1-2; no reliable D call. The CDR3 contains 13 residues. V was shortened by 1 base and J by 3 bases, with 6 bases between the two germline ends. From germline, CDR1 is LGHDT and CDR2 YNNKEL (reference sequence).

The chain joins TRBV18 to TRBJ1-5, with D unresolved. CDR1 is KGHSH, CDR2 LQKENI, per germline. V lost 3 bases to trimming and J lost 5 bases, with 8 bases between them. The CDR3 runs 13 residues. The DNA for the CDR3 is TGTGCCAGCTCACCGGTTAACGATCAGCCCCAGCATTTT. It translates to CASSPVNDQPQHF.

In its sample, this clonotype was seen a few times. The gene calls are TRBV18 and TRBJ1-1; weak D call: TRBD1 (6 bases). The germline gives CDR1 KGHSH, CDR2 LQKENI. V lost 3 bases and J 2 bases, leaving 13 bases between the germline ends. The CDR3 is made up of 15 amino acids. The CDR3 protein is CASSPPTGFNTEAFF. CDR3 in DNA: TGTGCCAGCTCACCGCCTACAGGGTTCAACACTGAAGCTTTCTTT.

This clonotype has at least ten counts. This chain joins TRBV7-9 and TRBJ2-7, with TRBD2 matching 10 bases. The germline gives CDR1 SEHNR, CDR2 FQNEAQ (reference sequence). Losses at the gene ends were 5 bases for V and 0 bases for J; bases not matched to a gene: 1. This CDR3 spans 14 amino acids. The CDR3 DNA reads as TGTGCCAGCAGCGCTAGCGGGAGCTCCTACGAGCAGTACTTC. Translation gives CASSASGSSYEQYF. The variable domain in full, completed from reference TRBV7-9 and TRBJ2-7, reads DTGVSQNPRHKITKRGQNVTFRCDPISEHNRLYWYRQTLGQGPEFLTYFQNEAQLEKSRLLSDRFSAERPKGSFSTLEIQRTEQGDSAMYLCASSASGSSYEQYFGPGTRLTVT.

This clonotype was counted ten times or more. The chain combines TRBV20-1 with TRBJ2-2; 8 nucleotides line up with TRBD2. The CDR3 runs to 15 residues. Losses at the gene ends were 0 bases for V and 4 bases for J; bases not matched to a gene: 4. Germline V gene data show CDR1 as DFQATT and CDR2 as SNEGSKA (reference sequence). For the CDR3, the DNA is TGCAGTGCTAGAGATAGCGGGATGGGCACCGGGGAGCTGTTTTTT. Translating it yields CSARDSGMGTGELFF.

This clonotype was seen only a few times. This chain's CDR3 is CASSESVGTYQETQYF. CDR3 bases: TGTGCCAGCAGTGAATCGGTTGGGACGTACCAAGAGACCCAGTACTTC. The chain joins TRBV2 to TRBJ2-5; D is possibly TRBD1 or TRBD2 (5 bases each). The CDR3 extends over 16 amino acids. Germline assignment: CDR1 SNHLY and CDR2 FYNNEI. Trimming cost V 2 bases and J 0 bases, with 13 bases left between them.

The CDR3 bases are TGTGCCAGCAGCTCGACACGGACAGCGCGAGAGACCCAGTACTTC. Translated, it gives CASSSTRTARETQYF. The V gene is TRBV11-3, the J gene TRBJ2-5; D is perhaps TRBD1 (6 bases). Between the trimmed V and J ends, which lost 4 bases and 4 bases, there was a span of 16 bases. The germline V gene has CDR1 SGHNT and CDR2 YENEEA. The CDR3 loop spans 15 amino acids.

In this sample, this clonotype turned up a few times. The chain recombines TRBV5-1 with TRBJ2-7; D is possibly TRBD1 (6 bases). In germline, CDR1 is SGHRS, CDR2 YFSETQ. The CDR3 has 14 amino acids. V was clipped by 4 bases and J by 3 bases, with 14 bases between them. In DNA form, the CDR3 reads TGCGCCAGCAGCCTAAGGACAGCCTACTACGAGCAGTACTTC. Encoded protein: CASSLRTAYYEQYF.

This clonotype was seen many times. CDR3 loop: CASSLAGQGYEQYF. As DNA, the CDR3 is TGTGCCAGCAGCTTAGCGGGACAGGGGTATGAGCAGTACTTC. The chain is built from TRBV7-2 and TRBJ2-7; 10 bases fit TRBD1. V was pared by 0 bases and J by 7 bases, with 3 bases of the junction left unmatched. The CDR3 runs 14 residues. CDR1 and CDR2 (germline): SGHTA, FQGNSA.

This clonotype was seen repeatedly, ten times or more. V is TRBV7-2 and J is TRBJ2-5; D is unclear. Looked up from germline, CDR1 is SGHTA and CDR2 is FQGNSA. This CDR3 spans 12 amino acids. Trimming shortened V by 5 bases and J by 0 bases, and 4 bases separated the two germline ends. The CDR3 bases are TGTGCCAGCAGCCGGTACCAAGAGACCCAGTACTTC. Residues: CASSRYQETQYF.

This chain joins TRBV15 and TRBJ1-3; D not resolved. The CDR3 has 16 amino acids. V dropped 0 bases and J dropped 2 bases, with 11 bases sitting between them. The V gene's germline CDR1 is LNHNV and CDR2 YYDKDF (reference sequence). This CDR3 reads CATSRDRGGAGNTIYF. Written as DNA, the CDR3 is TGTGCCACCAGCAGAGATCGAGGCGGGGCTGGAAACACCATATATTTT.

The V gene is TRBV5-4, the J gene TRBJ1-2, with 9 bases identical to TRBD1. CDR3 length equals 14 residues. V shed 4 bases and J 4 bases; nucleotides not matched to a gene: 5. Germline V CDR1 and CDR2: SGHNT, YYREEE (reference sequence). The chain's CDR3 is CASSPSQGAYGYTF. CDR3 nucleotide sequence: TGTGCCAGCAGCCCTTCACAGGGGGCCTATGGCTACACCTTC.

In its sample, this clonotype is medium-sized (0.01 to 0.1%). The genes are TRBV14 and TRBJ2-3, with D tentatively TRBD1 or TRBD2 (5 bases each). Germline V gives CDR1 SGHDN, CDR2 FVKESK. The CDR3 has 15 residues. V lost 3 bases, J lost 7 bases, and 17 bases lay in between. The CDR3 protein is CASSQGSSWGNTQYF. The CDR3 nucleotides read TGTGCCAGCAGCCAGGGGTCCTCGTGGGGGAATACGCAGTATTTT.

The chain is built from TRBV29-1 and TRBJ2-1; D might be TRBD1 (6 bases). CDR1 is SQVTM, CDR2 ANQGSEA, per germline. The length of the CDR3 is 15 residues. Trimming shortened V by 4 bases and J by 7 bases, and 20 bases separated the two germline ends. Here the CDR3 reads CSVGGRARGLNEQFF. The CDR3 region has the DNA TGCAGCGTTGGGGGGCGCGCAAGGGGGTTGAATGAGCAGTTCTTC.

This clonotype was seen only a few times. Here the CDR3 reads CASSLLGAGDTQYF. The CDR3 nucleotides are TGCGCCAGCAGCTTGTTGGGGGCTGGGGATACGCAGTATTTT. V usage is TRBV5-1 and J usage is TRBJ2-3; perhaps TRBD1 as D (6 bases). CDR3 length: 14 amino acids. Trimming removed 1 base at V and 6 bases at J, with 12 bases between. Germline values: CDR1 SGHRS, CDR2 YFSETQ.

This clonotype turned up a few times. This chain links TRBV15 with TRBJ2-2, with no clear D. The CDR3 sequence is 13 residues long. Between the trimmed V and J ends, which lost 2 bases and 5 bases, there was a span of 6 bases. CDR1 LNHNV and CDR2 YYDKDF come from the germline V gene (reference sequence). The CDR3 is CATSRSSTGELFF. In DNA form, the CDR3 reads TGTGCCACCAGCAGATCGAGTACCGGGGAGCTGTTTTTT.

This sequence joins TRBV14 and TRBJ2-7; 12 bases map to TRBD2. J lost 5 bases, V lost 4 bases, and 6 bases had no gene match. The CDR3 has 15 residues. The germline V gene encodes CDR1 SGHDN and CDR2 FVKESK. This CDR3 is CASSPWTSGTHEQYF. The CDR3 DNA sequence: TGTGCCAGCAGCCCGTGGACTAGCGGGACCCACGAGCAGTACTTC.

The chain has TRBV10-3 and TRBJ2-5; 9 nucleotides align to TRBD1. The J segment lost 1 base and the V segment lost 5 bases, leaving 8 bases of the junction unmatched. The CDR3 loop spans 16 amino acids. Germline CDR1 ENHRY, CDR2 SYGVKD. DNA of the CDR3: TGTGCCATCAGTCCGGGACAGGGAGGCAGCCAAGAGACCCAGTACTTC. Its protein is CAISPGQGGSQETQYF.

V gene TRBV5-5 combines with J gene TRBJ1-2; D ambiguous. The CDR3 loop spans 15 amino acids. V was cut by 0 bases and J by 0 bases, with 9 bases left in between. Germline V lookup: CDR1 SGHKS, CDR2 YYEKEE (reference sequence). The CDR3 protein is CASSLGAGPNYGYTF. DNA of the CDR3: TGTGCCAGCAGCTTGGGGGCAGGACCTAACTATGGCTACACCTTC.

In this sample, this clonotype turned up a few times. This chain links TRBV7-9 with TRBJ2-3; 13 bases line up with TRBD2. The CDR3 consists of 15 residues. Trimming cost V 5 bases and J 5 bases; bases outside gene matches: 4. CDR1 is SEHNR and CDR2 is FQNEAQ in the germline V gene (reference sequence). CDR3 in amino acids: CASSGLAGEGDTQYF. The CDR3 coding sequence is TGTGCCAGCAGCGGACTAGCGGGAGAAGGAGATACGCAGTATTTT.

The CDR3 loop reads CASISGGRFGTGELFF. The CDR3 nucleotides read TGTGCCAGTATAAGCGGGGGGAGATTTGGAACCGGGGAGCTGTTTTTT. The rearrangement uses TRBV19 and TRBJ2-2; 9 bases are shared with TRBD2. The germline CDR1 and CDR2 sequences are LNHDA and SQIVND (reference sequence). The CDR3 is made up of 16 amino acids. J was trimmed by 5 bases and V by 7 bases; bases with no gene match: 11.